The T cell receptor beta chain under discussion was sequenced for a study of blood T cell repertoires in COVID-19. Study at large: The United States, Italy and Spain provided the acute and convalescent COVID-19 samples. Sources were T cells, B-cell-depleted T cells, or PBMCs; the material itself was cDNA or gDNA.

In the source study's methods: Amplification of reference gene primers provided the estimated nucleated cell counts. The data were produced by immunoSEQ multiplex PCR, yet TCRdb's version contains in-frame clones alone and is incomplete. The V and J calls and clone size come from that table; D and trimming were worked out from the DNA. The table lists roughly 48,000 clones, around 80% of them singletons. Trimming removed 0 bases from V and 1 base from J, with 8 bases in between. CDR1 is LNHNV, CDR2 YYDKDF, per germline (reference sequence). The CDR3 runs 15 residues. The sequencing sample was made of peripheral blood. This TCR derives from a man in his 70s with acute or convalescent COVID-19. The V call is TRBV15, the J call TRBJ2-3, with D unresolved. This chain's CDR3 is CATSREVPGTDTQYF. The CDR3 DNA reads TGTGCCACCAGCAGAGAAGTCCCGGGCACAGATACGCAGTATTTT.